The rows below give T cell receptor beta chains drawn from one sample of a study of blood T cells in healthy people across ages. TCRdb fed the 5' RACE reads into MiXCR, producing one record per CDR3 protein. The sample contains approximately 900,000 distinct CDR3 sequences, 29% of which appear only once. These data also formed part of another study, on T cells of mothers and their children.

Sequences were obtained from blood. The origin of the receptors is a woman between 40 and 50 years old in good health. Each CDR3 is given with its conserved first and last residue. D genes are given only for firm matches.

v_call d_call cdr3_aa
TRBV28 NA CASNVPGGANEAFF
TRBV7-3 NA CASSPVSGQGYTF
TRBV28 TRBD2 CASSLLPRTSGGLADNGQFF
TRBV12-3/TRBV12-4 NA CASSWDGEAQYF
TRBV7-9 TRBD2 CATRGAGSYNERFF
TRBV13 NA CASSLEGGLKNEQFF
TRBV7-3 NA CASRQAGAGNEQFF
TRBV7-9 TRBD2 CASSRLSGGALSSYNEQFF
TRBV6-5 NA CASSLSPGGVYGYTF
TRBV12-3/TRBV12-4 NA CARGVRDTDTQYF
TRBV18 NA CASSPPGLYQETQYF
TRBV6-2/TRBV6-3 NA CASSSPIGRSGQDTQYF
TRBV5-1 NA CASAPLLRESSYGQYF
TRBV20-1 NA CSASQRQTRIRTEAFF
TRBV9 NA CASSATGFTDEQFF
TRBV7-2 TRBD2 CASSLTGTSGGTSTDTQYF
TRBV5-4 NA CASSTGTPSSYNEQFF
TRBV6-2/TRBV6-3 TRBD2 CASSRLAGGPGELFF
TRBV10-3 TRBD1 CAIGTGGGQPQHF
TRBV13 NA CASSASSGGGYTF
TRBV7-6 TRBD1 CASSEMGQAPSDTEAFF
TRBV27 NA CASSLSGRRDTQYF
TRBV28 NA CASTLESGSLPEKLFF
TRBV20-1 TRBD1 CSAGTGLGNTRYF
TRBV5-1 NA CASSPRLISYEQYF
TRBV24-1 NA CATSLGPDSYEQYF
TRBV3-1 NA CASSRGGRAGAFF
TRBV5-1 TRBD1 CASSKTGTNYGYTF
TRBV4-3 TRBD1 CASSLGPDRVETQYF
TRBV29-1 NA CSVEEGAEYNEQFF
TRBV7-2 TRBD1 CASSARDSPYNEQFF
TRBV18 NA CASSRQAPSQETQFF